A selection of T cell receptor beta chains follows, all from one sample in a study of identical twins. Via MiXCR, TCRdb re-called the 5' RACE reads, giving one row per CDR3 protein. Counted here are 700,000 or so distinct CDR3 sequences, 8.6% occurring once; the ten biggest clones make up around 0.98%. The sample was also reused in another study, on yellow fever vaccine responses in identical twins.

Sequencing was carried out using PBMCs. These receptors were taken from a woman between 18 and 30 years old in good health. Both conserved end residues are part of each CDR3. A D gene is named only where the DNA matches it firmly. For some rows the clone size is stated as once, few or many, or as a class when expanded; others skip it.

v_call	clone_size	j_call	d_call	cdr3_aa	cdr3_nt
TRBV28	-	TRBJ2-7	-	CASSFGGSSSYEQYF	TGTGCCAGCAGTTTCGGCGGCAGCAGCTCCTACGAGCAGTACTTC
TRBV28	few	TRBJ2-1	-	CASRKTISSYNEQFF	TGTGCCAGCAGAAAAACTATCTCCTCCTACAATGAGCAGTTCTTC
TRBV5-1	many	TRBJ2-3	-	CASSLGVIRTDTQYF	TGCGCCAGCAGCTTGGGCGTCATTCGGACAGATACGCAGTATTTT
TRBV11-2	few	TRBJ2-1	TRBD1	CASRTGVGSYNEQFF	TGTGCCAGCAGGACAGGGGTGGGGTCCTACAATGAGCAGTTCTTC
TRBV11-2	-	TRBJ2-1	TRBD2	CASSFTSGGVSYNEQFF	TGTGCCAGCAGCTTTACTAGCGGGGGGGTCTCCTACAATGAGCAGTTCTTC
TRBV20-1	-	TRBJ2-1	-	CSARDHLKGLEQFF	TGCAGTGCTAGAGATCATCTTAAGGGGTTAGAGCAGTTCTTC
TRBV20-1	many	TRBJ2-1	TRBD2	CSAPRGSGINNEQFF	TGCAGTGCTCCGCGGGGGAGCGGGATTAACAATGAGCAGTTCTTC
TRBV12-3/TRBV12-4	many	TRBJ2-3	TRBD2	CASSFSGRADTQYF	TGTGCCAGCAGTTTTAGCGGGAGGGCCGATACGCAGTATTTT
TRBV29-1	many	TRBJ2-1	-	CSVPWAGSSYNEQFF	TGCAGCGTTCCCTGGGCAGGGAGCTCCTACAATGAGCAGTTCTTC
TRBV28	few	TRBJ2-5	-	CASSLPGTQETQYF	TGTGCCAGCAGTTTACCCGGGACCCAAGAGACCCAGTACTTC
TRBV29-1	few	TRBJ2-7	-	CSVEGFSSYEQYF	TGCAGCGTTGAGGGCTTCAGCTCCTACGAGCAGTACTTC
TRBV7-8	-	TRBJ2-1	TRBD2	CASSASGRYNEQFF	TGTGCCAGCAGCGCGAGCGGGAGGTACAATGAGCAGTTCTTC
TRBV6-2/TRBV6-3	few	TRBJ2-3	-	CASRLRTPSSTDTQYF	TGTGCCAGCAGGCTCAGGACTCCCTCTAGCACAGATACGCAGTATTTT
TRBV5-1	-	TRBJ2-5	TRBD2	CASSLARLAGVETQYF	TGCGCCAGCAGCTTGGCTCGCCTAGCGGGGGTGGAGACCCAGTACTTC
TRBV18	few	TRBJ1-1	-	CASSPLGGNSEAFF	TGTGCCAGCTCACCACTCGGAGGAAACAGTGAAGCTTTCTTT
TRBV29-1	many	TRBJ2-1	-	CSVVSAMTYNEQFF	TGCAGCGTTGTAAGCGCTATGACCTACAATGAGCAGTTCTTC
TRBV4-1	few	TRBJ2-5	-	CASSFGTKEQETQYF	TGCGCCAGCAGTTTTGGGACAAAGGAACAAGAGACCCAGTACTTC
TRBV28	-	TRBJ2-7	TRBD2	CASSPTSGSTYEQYF	TGTGCCAGCAGCCCTACTAGCGGGAGCACCTACGAGCAGTACTTC
TRBV12-3/TRBV12-4	-	TRBJ2-1	-	CASSPRLRGPNEQFF	TGTGCCAGCAGCCCCAGGTTGAGGGGCCCCAATGAGCAGTTCTTC
TRBV9	-	TRBJ2-2	TRBD2	CASSVGFGGRGPTRPPGELFF	TGTGCCAGCAGCGTAGGTTTTGGCGGGAGGGGTCCTACCAGACCCCCCGGGGAGCTGTTTTTT
TRBV19	few	TRBJ2-7	-	CASSTNQVTSYEQYF	TGTGCCAGTAGTACAAACCAGGTAACCAGCTACGAGCAGTACTTC
TRBV12-3/TRBV12-4	few	TRBJ1-1	-	CASSRIRNTEAFF	TGTGCCAGCAGCCGTATCAGGAACACTGAAGCTTTCTTT
TRBV29-1	few	TRBJ2-5	-	CSVDSGGASKTQYF	TGCAGCGTTGATTCCGGGGGCGCGTCGAAGACCCAGTACTTC
TRBV29-1	few	TRBJ2-1	-	CSVEPGGYNEQFF	TGCAGCGTTGAACCCGGAGGCTACAATGAGCAGTTCTTC
TRBV11-3	many	TRBJ2-3	TRBD2	CASSPAGGQADTQYF	TGTGCCAGCAGCCCAGCGGGAGGCCAAGCAGATACGCAGTATTTT
TRBV6-5	many	TRBJ2-4	-	CASSSQGAKNIQYF	TGTGCCAGCAGTTCGCAGGGAGCCAAAAACATTCAGTACTTC
TRBV7-2	many	TRBJ2-5	TRBD2	CASSFSSGGRQETQYF	TGTGCCAGCAGCTTCTCCAGCGGGGGGCGCCAAGAGACCCAGTACTTC
TRBV6-1	few	TRBJ1-4	-	CASSEGPNEKLFF	TGTGCCAGCAGTGAAGGTCCCAATGAAAAACTGTTTTTT
TRBV12-3/TRBV12-4	many	TRBJ2-2	-	CASSRGGSGELFF	TGTGCCAGCAGCCGAGGGGGTTCCGGGGAGCTGTTTTTT
TRBV20-1	-	TRBJ2-3	TRBD1	CSASDRGTGTEQYF	TGCAGTGCTAGCGACAGGGGGACGGGTACGGAGCAGTATTTT
TRBV6-5	few	TRBJ1-1	-	CASSYSRQVDAFF	TGTGCCAGCAGTTACTCCCGCCAGGTCGACGCTTTCTTT
TRBV29-1	-	TRBJ2-7	-	CSVSSGIGDFNEQYF	TGCAGCGTTTCATCCGGGATAGGGGATTTTAACGAGCAGTACTTC
TRBV7-2	few	TRBJ1-1	-	CASSLGYMNTEAFF	TGTGCCAGCAGCTTAGGGTACATGAACACTGAAGCTTTCTTT
TRBV6-1	many	TRBJ1-5	-	CASREQGGRQPQHF	TGTGCCAGCAGGGAACAGGGAGGGCGGCAGCCCCAGCATTTT
TRBV29-1	-	TRBJ1-1	-	CSVGRGSANTEAFF	TGCAGCGTGGGGAGGGGTTCTGCGAACACTGAAGCTTTCTTT
TRBV7-2	few	TRBJ2-7	TRBD1	CASSFTTGGSYEQYF	TGTGCCAGCAGCTTTACGACAGGGGGCTCCTACGAGCAGTACTTC
TRBV12-3/TRBV12-4	few	TRBJ2-5	TRBD1	CASSRTGLGNQETQYF	TGTGCCAGCAGTCGGACAGGGTTGGGGAACCAAGAGACCCAGTACTTC
TRBV20-1	-	TRBJ2-1	TRBD2	CSGSPSGSIFYNEQFF	TGCAGTGGTAGTCCTAGCGGGTCGATATTCTACAATGAGCAGTTCTTC
TRBV4-2	few	TRBJ2-3	TRBD2	CASSPSGGRTDTQYF	TGTGCCAGCAGCCCTAGCGGGGGGCGCACAGATACGCAGTATTTT
TRBV29-1	-	TRBJ1-3	-	CSVEDLKAGRRDTIYF	TGCAGCGTTGAAGATCTAAAGGCCGGCCGACGCGACACCATATATTTT
TRBV12-3/TRBV12-4	-	TRBJ2-1	-	CASSFSQLHEQFF	TGTGCCAGCAGTTTCAGCCAGTTACATGAGCAGTTCTTC
TRBV2	many	TRBJ2-7	-	CASSGSVSYEQYF	TGTGCCAGCAGTGGTTCAGTATCCTACGAGCAGTACTTC
TRBV6-6	-	TRBJ2-7	-	CASTPGGLNEQYF	TGTGCCAGCACCCCTGGGGGGCTAAACGAGCAGTACTTC
TRBV6-5	many	TRBJ2-2	-	CASSYGLNTGELFF	TGTGCCAGCAGTTACGGGCTAAACACCGGGGAGCTGTTTTTT
TRBV7-9	few	TRBJ2-3	-	CASSSRDRTDTQYF	TGTGCCAGCAGCTCCCGGGACCGAACAGATACGCAGTATTTT
TRBV4-2	-	TRBJ2-2	TRBD1	CASSRAQGQPFGELFF	TGTGCCAGCAGCCGAGCACAGGGACAGCCTTTCGGGGAGCTGTTTTTT
TRBV10-3	many	TRBJ2-7	-	CAIKRSAEYYEQYF	TGTGCCATCAAACGTTCGGCAGAATACTACGAGCAGTACTTC
TRBV5-1	-	TRBJ2-7	-	CASSLGQEIYEQYF	TGCGCCAGCAGCTTGGGCCAGGAGATCTACGAGCAGTACTTC
TRBV10-3	-	TRBJ2-5	-	CAVKSGTIRGETQYF	TGTGCCGTAAAATCCGGGACAATCAGGGGAGAGACCCAGTACTTC
TRBV12-3/TRBV12-4	-	TRBJ2-3	-	CASQGQTTEGGTQYF	TGTGCCAGCCAGGGTCAAACGACAGAGGGCGGTACGCAGTATTTT
TRBV11-2	few	TRBJ2-7	-	CASSQTGTLYYEQYF	TGTGCCAGCAGCCAAACCGGGACTCTCTACTACGAGCAGTACTTC
TRBV6-5	many	TRBJ2-3	TRBD1	CASSYWQGALGDTQYF	TGTGCCAGCAGTTACTGGCAGGGGGCCTTGGGAGATACGCAGTATTTT
TRBV20-1	-	TRBJ2-7	-	CSASVTGPYEQYF	TGCAGTGCTAGCGTAACAGGGCCCTACGAGCAGTACTTC
TRBV10-3	-	TRBJ2-7	-	CATGRGEYEQYF	TGTGCCACAGGGAGGGGGGAGTACGAGCAGTACTTC
TRBV28	many	TRBJ1-1	TRBD1	CASSLGQGKAFF	TGTGCCAGCAGTTTAGGACAGGGGAAAGCTTTCTTT
TRBV12-3/TRBV12-4	-	TRBJ2-7	-	CASSFAPGIDVF	-
TRBV5-1	many	TRBJ2-4	-	CASSPDSAIQYF	TGCGCCAGCAGCCCGGACAGTGCGATTCAGTACTTC
TRBV28	-	TRBJ2-2	TRBD2	CASSSGLAGGTRELFF	TGTGCCAGCAGTTCCGGACTAGCGGGGGGTACCAGGGAGCTGTTTTTT
TRBV20-1	-	TRBJ2-2	-	CSARLAHTNTGELFF	TGCAGTGCTAGACTAGCACACACGAACACCGGGGAGCTGTTTTTT
TRBV7-2	-	TRBJ2-2	TRBD2	CASSAGLGVNRELFF	TGTGCCAGCAGCGCGGGACTAGGAGTAAACCGGGAGCTGTTTTTT